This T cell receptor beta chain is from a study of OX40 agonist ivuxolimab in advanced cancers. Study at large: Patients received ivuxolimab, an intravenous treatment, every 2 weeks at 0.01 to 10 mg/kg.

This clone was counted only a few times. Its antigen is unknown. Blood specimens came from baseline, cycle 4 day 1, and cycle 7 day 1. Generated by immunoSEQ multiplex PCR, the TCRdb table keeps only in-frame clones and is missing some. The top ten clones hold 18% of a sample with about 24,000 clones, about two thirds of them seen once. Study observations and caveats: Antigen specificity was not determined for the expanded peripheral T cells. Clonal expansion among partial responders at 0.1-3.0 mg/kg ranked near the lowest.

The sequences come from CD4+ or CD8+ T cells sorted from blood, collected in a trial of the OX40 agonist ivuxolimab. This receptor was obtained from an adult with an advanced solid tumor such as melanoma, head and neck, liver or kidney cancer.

The DNA for the CDR3 is TGTGCCAGCAGCTTAACAGAGGGGCGTCGGACAGATACGCAGTATTTT. It translates to CASSLTEGRRTDTQYF. This chain uses TRBV5-5 with TRBJ2-3; perhaps D is TRBD1 or TRBD2 (5 bases each). The V gene lost 2 bases and the J gene lost 3 bases, with 16 bases spanning the gap. The CDR3 spans 16 residues. Germline CDR1 is SGHKS and CDR2 is YYEKEE (reference sequence).